This passage covers 8 T cell receptor beta chains from one sample sequenced in a study of early T cells in non-severe SARS-CoV-2 infection. MiXCR, run by TCRdb on the 5' RACE reads, gives a single entry per CDR3 protein. Of some 80,000 distinct CDR3 sequences in the sample, over 9.5% were seen once. The sample taken for sequencing was whole blood. The receptors come from an adult who was a healthcare worker with PCR-confirmed SARS-CoV-2 infection or an uninfected control (not recorded which).

This clonotype showed up many times. V usage is TRBV28 and J usage is TRBJ1-5, with D uncertain. From germline, CDR1 is MDHEN and CDR2 SYDVKM. The V gene lost 2 bases and the J gene lost 0 bases, with 5 bases spanning the gap. This CDR3 contains 14 residues. CDR3: CASSLGVSNQPQHF. The CDR3 region has the DNA TGTGCCAGCAGTTTAGGGGTTAGCAATCAGCCCCAGCATTTT.

This rearrangement joins TRBV11-2 to TRBJ2-3, with D maybe TRBD2 (6 bases). CDR1 and CDR2 (germline): SGHAT, FQNNGV. The CDR3 totals 14 residues. The germline V and J ends were trimmed by 8 bases and 0 bases, with 12 bases remaining between them. CDR3 DNA: TGTGCCAGCCGCGCGGGGCCCAGCACAGATACGCAGTATTTT. The encoded protein is CASRAGPSTDTQYF.

A note on this clonotype: At one end, the junction sequence differs from germline, possibly due to a read error. This chain connects TRBV2 to TRBJ2-2, with TRBD2 identical over 8 bases. Germline V gene sequence: CDR1 SNHLY, CDR2 FYNNEI. CDR3 length: 15 residues. CDR3 loop: CASREGLARTGELFF. In DNA form, the CDR3 reads TGTGCCAGCAGGGAAGGACTAGCCCGCACCGGGGAGCTGTTTTTT.

Many counts were recorded for this clonotype. The CDR3 protein is CSARVSGEQYF. The CDR3 coding sequence is TGCAGTGCTAGAGTGAGTGGCGAGCAGTACTTC. The chain couples TRBV20-1 to TRBJ2-7; D is ambiguous. Germline CDR1 and CDR2: DFQATT and SNEGSKA (reference sequence). The ends were cut back, 1 base at V and 6 bases at J, with 7 bases in the middle. CDR3 length: 11 residues.

V gene TRBV2 combines with J gene TRBJ1-5; D gene unclear. Germline V gene lookup returns CDR1 SNHLY and CDR2 FYNNEI. Between the trimmed V and J ends, which lost 0 bases and 3 bases, there was a span of 18 bases. The CDR3 covers 18 residues. The CDR3 is CASSEALPGGADNQPQHF. The CDR3 nucleotides read TGTGCCAGCAGTGAAGCGCTTCCGGGCGGAGCGGACAATCAGCCCCAGCATTTT.

This clonotype has at least ten counts. This chain links TRBV12-3 or TRBV12-4 with TRBJ1-6; 10 bases agree with TRBD1. V lost 6 bases, J lost 7 bases, and 3 bases stayed unmatched. This CDR3 comprises 14 residues. The DNA of the CDR3 is TGTGCCAGCAGGGGGGACAGGGGAAATTCACCCCTCCACTTT. Its translation is CASRGDRGNSPLHF.

The chain links TRBV28 to TRBJ2-3; D gene unclear. The ends were cut back, 3 bases at V and 7 bases at J, with 8 bases in the middle. Germline CDR1 reads MDHEN; CDR2 reads SYDVKM. There are 12 residues in the CDR3. CDR3 region: CASSFGSHTQYF. CDR3 coding DNA: TGTGCCAGCAGTTTCGGCTCCCATACGCAGTATTTT.

By its share, this clonotype is medium-sized. V gene TRBV7-6 combines with J gene TRBJ1-1, with TRBD1 identical over 8 bases. The CDR3 extends over 15 amino acids. Germline CDR1 reads SGHVS; CDR2 reads FNYEAQ. V was clipped by 4 bases and J by 5 bases; unmatched bases: 9. The CDR3 region is CASSYGTGEGTEAFF. The CDR3 DNA follows: TGTGCCAGCAGCTATGGGACAGGTGAGGGGACTGAAGCTTTCTTT. Drawing the rest from reference TRBV7-6 and TRBJ1-1, the complete variable domain is GAGVSQSPRYKVTKRGQDVALRCDPISGHVSLYWYRQALGQGPEFLTYFNYEAQQDKSGLPNDRFSAERPEGSISTLTIQRTEQRDSAMYRCASSYGTGEGTEAFFGQGTRLTVV.